What follows is one T cell receptor beta chain and its context. The trim removed 5 bases at V and 2 bases at J, leaving 5 bases unmatched. The CDR3 loop spans 16 amino acids. Germline loops: CDR1 SGHTA, CDR2 FQGNSA. This record comes from a study of blood T cell repertoires in COVID-19. As for the study in general: Samples of COVID-19 (acute and convalescent) were obtained from the United States, Italy and Spain.

Original processing notes: For nucleated cells, counts were estimated from reference gene primer amplification. Profiled with immunoSEQ multiplex PCR; TCRdb holds only in-frame clones, not every one. From that table come the V and J calls and clone size; the DNA was used to work out D and trimming. The sample lists roughly 100,000 clones; approximately 80% were seen once. This sequence originates from a man aged 55 to 69 with acute or convalescent COVID-19. Sequenced sample: peripheral blood. The V gene is TRBV7-2, the J gene TRBJ2-2; 10 bases line up with TRBD2. CDR3 protein: CASSKTSGVNTGELFF. The CDR3 nucleotides read TGTGCCAGCAGCAAAACTAGCGGGGTTAACACCGGGGAGCTGTTTTTT.